This T cell receptor (beta chain) comes out of a study of cytomegalovirus exposure and HLA in healthy donors. Study conclusions and caveats: In a later analysis, TCR beta V- and J-gene trimming was associated with a missense DCLRE1C variant.

The primer mix had 60 Vbeta and 13 Jbeta primers. The data were produced by immunoSEQ multiplex PCR, yet TCRdb's version contains in-frame clones alone and is incomplete. There are about 150,000 clones in the sample; roughly 82% occur only once, and about 3.7% lies in the top ten. The J segment lost 5 bases and the V segment lost 0 bases, leaving 5 bases of the junction unmatched. Germline V gene sequence: CDR1 SGDLS, CDR2 YYNGEE. The CDR3 runs to 14 residues. On this clone itself: Its antigen is currently unknown.

What was sequenced was PBMCs. This chain joins TRBV9 and TRBJ2-7, with TRBD1 matching over 7 bases. The TCR sequence derives from a male donor in good health and CMV-seronegative. CDR3 nucleotides: TGTGCCAGCAGCGTAGGCGACAGGGTCCACGAGCAGTACTTC. Protein sequence: CASSVGDRVHEQYF.